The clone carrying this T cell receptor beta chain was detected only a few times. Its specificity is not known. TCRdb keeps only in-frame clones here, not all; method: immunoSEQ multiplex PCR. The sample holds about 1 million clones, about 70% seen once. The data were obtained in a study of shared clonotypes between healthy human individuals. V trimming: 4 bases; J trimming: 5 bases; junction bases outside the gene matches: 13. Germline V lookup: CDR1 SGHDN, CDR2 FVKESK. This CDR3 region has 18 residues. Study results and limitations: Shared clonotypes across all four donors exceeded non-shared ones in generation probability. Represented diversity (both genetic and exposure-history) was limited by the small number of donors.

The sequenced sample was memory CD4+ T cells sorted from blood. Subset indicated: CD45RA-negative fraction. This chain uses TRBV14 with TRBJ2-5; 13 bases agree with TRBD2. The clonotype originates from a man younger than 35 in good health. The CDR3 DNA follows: TGTGCCAGCAGCCCTAGGACTAGCGGGAGATGGGGTCGGGAGACCCAGTACTTC. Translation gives CASSPRTSGRWGRETQYF.